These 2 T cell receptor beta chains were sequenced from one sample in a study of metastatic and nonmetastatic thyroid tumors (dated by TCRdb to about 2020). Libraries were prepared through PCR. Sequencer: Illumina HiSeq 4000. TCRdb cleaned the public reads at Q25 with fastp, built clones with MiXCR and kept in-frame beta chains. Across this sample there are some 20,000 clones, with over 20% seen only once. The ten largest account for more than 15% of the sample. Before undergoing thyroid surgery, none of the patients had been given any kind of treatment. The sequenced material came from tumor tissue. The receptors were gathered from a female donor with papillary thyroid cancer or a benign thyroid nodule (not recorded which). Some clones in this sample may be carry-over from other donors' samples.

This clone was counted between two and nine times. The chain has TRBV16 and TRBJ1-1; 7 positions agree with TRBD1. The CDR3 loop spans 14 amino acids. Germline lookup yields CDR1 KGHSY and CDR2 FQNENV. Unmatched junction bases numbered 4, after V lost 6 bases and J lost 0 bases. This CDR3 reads CASRHRGMNTEAFF. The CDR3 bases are TGTGCCAGCAGACACAGGGGAATGAACACTGAAGCTTTCTTT.

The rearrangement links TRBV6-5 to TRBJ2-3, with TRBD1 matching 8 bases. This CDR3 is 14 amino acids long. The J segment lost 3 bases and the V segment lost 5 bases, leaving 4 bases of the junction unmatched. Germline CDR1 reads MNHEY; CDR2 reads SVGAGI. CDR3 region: CASSNYRGTDTQYF. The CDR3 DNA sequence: TGTGCCAGCAGTAACTACAGGGGGACAGATACGCAGTATTTT.